These T cell receptor beta chains were read from a single sample in a study of T cells after yellow fever vaccination. TCRdb reanalysed the 5' RACE reads using MiXCR and keeps one entry per CDR3 protein. The profile shows approximately 510,000 distinct CDR3 sequences, around a fifth of them singletons. The specimen comprised PBMCs, sampled about 20 days after the first yellow fever vaccination. Receptors were obtained from a man between 18 and 29 years old who received the YFV17D yellow fever vaccine. Each CDR3 is given with its conserved first and last residue. The order of the fields is CDR3 protein, D gene, J gene, V gene. The D gene is left open where the match is weak.

CSARHWGAQIGEQFF | . | TRBJ2-1 | TRBV20-1
CASSLEGWGAYQETQYF | . | TRBJ2-5 | TRBV11-2
CASSYSETVQKTQYF | . | TRBJ2-5 | TRBV6-5
CASSIQRGAYNEQFF | TRBD2 | TRBJ2-1 | TRBV19
CASRGQGHGYTF | TRBD1 | TRBJ1-2 | TRBV7-9
CASSFGGTLAEQYF | TRBD2 | TRBJ2-7 | TRBV7-2
CASSYRSDSAANEKLFF | . | TRBJ1-4 | TRBV6-5
CSVRDRVVNIQYF | TRBD1 | TRBJ2-4 | TRBV29-1
CAWGYPRSHEQYF | . | TRBJ2-7 | TRBV30
CASSSRLAGGEQYF | . | TRBJ2-7 | TRBV21-1
CASSQRGETGNQPQHF | . | TRBJ1-5 | TRBV3-1
CSALLYGRASYNEQFF | . | TRBJ2-1 | TRBV20-1
CSAGFYSYNEQFF | . | TRBJ2-1 | TRBV20-1
CASSEYKLGFGGGGATNEQFF | TRBD2 | TRBJ2-1 | TRBV25-1
CASSFRVESLLDTQYF | . | TRBJ2-3 | TRBV28
CASRESHSHTDTQYF | . | TRBJ2-3 | TRBV6-1
CASSEGTQQGFRRFF | . | TRBJ2-1 | TRBV6-1
CASSLTESSYNEQFF | . | TRBJ2-1 | TRBV7-2
CASSLFSGGSGGDEQFF | TRBD2 | TRBJ2-1 | TRBV13
CASRQTGGIYGYTF | . | TRBJ1-2 | TRBV6-2/TRBV6-3
CASSRESLPFLPF | . | TRBJ1-2 | TRBV28
CASSLDGGRYEQYF | . | TRBJ2-7 | TRBV12-3/TRBV12-4
CASSPPGMGTGELFF | . | TRBJ2-2 | TRBV18
CASSFTGSFREQYF | . | TRBJ2-7 | TRBV12-3/TRBV12-4
CASSALQGTAFF | . | TRBJ1-1 | TRBV9
CASRRDGKTSYEQYF | . | TRBJ2-7 | TRBV6-1
CSARYSNQPQHF | . | TRBJ1-5 | TRBV20-1
CASRLTSGRLGNEQFF | TRBD2 | TRBJ2-1 | TRBV7-2
CSARVAAPTNTGELFF | . | TRBJ2-2 | TRBV20-1
CSASPQGSGSGQPQHF | . | TRBJ1-5 | TRBV20-1
CVSSDTGSYNEQFF | . | TRBJ2-1 | TRBV6-1
CASSESKLAGALRAEQFF | TRBD2 | TRBJ2-1 | TRBV25-1
CASSVDQGHIQYF | . | TRBJ2-4 | TRBV9
CASRGGTGYNSPLHF | TRBD1 | TRBJ1-6 | TRBV12-3/TRBV12-4
CASSSGYEQFF | . | TRBJ2-1 | TRBV7-9
CASSIQGYGYTF | . | TRBJ1-2 | TRBV7-2
CSTNTPSDTQYF | . | TRBJ2-3 | TRBV29-1
CASSADREDTDTQYF | TRBD1 | TRBJ2-3 | TRBV5-1
CASSQGSRWGGNQPQHF | . | TRBJ1-5 | TRBV4-1
CASSQGPLTGASNQPQHF | . | TRBJ1-5 | TRBV4-1
CASSSWTSGSTDTQYF | TRBD2 | TRBJ2-3 | TRBV18
CASSLFGPGSYNEQFF | . | TRBJ2-1 | TRBV12-3/TRBV12-4
CASSPPRGGWDTQYF | TRBD2 | TRBJ2-3 | TRBV6-1
CASSIGVVVYNEQFF | . | TRBJ2-1 | TRBV5-6
CASSLWTGNLNTEAFF | TRBD1 | TRBJ1-1 | TRBV28
CASSLIAGAQETQYF | TRBD2 | TRBJ2-5 | TRBV5-1
CASSLIEVLGTEAFF | . | TRBJ1-1 | TRBV12-3/TRBV12-4
CSARAEIQETQYF | . | TRBJ2-5 | TRBV20-1
CASSDRGLPDTQYF | TRBD1 | TRBJ2-3 | TRBV6-1
CASSQDRGQVYGYTF | TRBD1 | TRBJ1-2 | TRBV14
CASSHGIWQGEEKLFF | . | TRBJ1-4 | TRBV4-3
CASSKKGKGQKLANYGYTF | . | TRBJ1-2 | TRBV21-1
CASSPQSGGLSTDTQYF | . | TRBJ2-3 | TRBV18
CASTPGTGSRYEQYF | . | TRBJ2-7 | TRBV19
CSAGTGGGTGELFF | TRBD1 | TRBJ2-2 | TRBV29-1
CASSLVVFGGKGETQYF | . | TRBJ2-5 | TRBV7-6